Listed below are T cell receptor beta chains from one sample, sequenced in a study of cytomegalovirus exposure and HLA in healthy donors. The protocol was immunoSEQ multiplex PCR, while the TCRdb copy is restricted to in-frame clones and leaves out a portion. Of about 260,000 clones listed, 90% are singletons. Sequencing was done on a sample of PBMCs. The receptors were gathered from a woman aged 25 to 45 in good health and CMV-seronegative. Each CDR3 is given with its conserved first and last residue. D genes are given only for firm matches. Some rows mark clone size as missing; the rest say once, few, many or name a class of expanded clone.

V,size,D,J,CDR3,DNA
TRBV19,NA,NA,TRBJ2-7,CASSPRGASYEQYF,TGTGCCAGTTCCCCTCGAGGAGCTAGCTACGAGCAGTACTTC
TRBV30,NA,NA,TRBJ2-7,CAWSFDGRTSYEQYF,TGTGCCTGGAGCTTCGATGGGCGGACCTCCTACGAGCAGTACTTC
TRBV27,NA,NA,TRBJ2-7,CASSPEPTYEQYF,TGTGCCAGCAGTCCAGAGCCCACCTACGAGCAGTACTTC
TRBV27,NA,NA,TRBJ1-1,CASSFWGTEAFF,TGTGCCAGCAGTTTTTGGGGCACTGAAGCTTTCTTT
TRBV21-1,once,NA,TRBJ2-7,CASSKGRRDRVAYEQYF,TGTGCCAGCAGCAAAGGTCGTAGGGACAGGGTAGCCTACGAGCAGTACTTC
TRBV28,once,TRBD2,TRBJ2-7,CASSLPIVREATYEQYF,TGTGCCAGCAGTTTACCCATCGTGCGGGAGGCAACCTACGAGCAGTACTTC
TRBV4-3,NA,TRBD1,TRBJ2-7,CASSPDRGPEQYF,TGCGCCAGCAGCCCGGACAGGGGGCCCGAGCAGTACTTC
TRBV18,NA,TRBD2,TRBJ2-7,CASSPSREGYEQYF,TGTGCCAGCTCACCGTCGCGGGAGGGATACGAGCAGTACTTC
TRBV19,NA,NA,TRBJ2-1,CASSIEGYSYNEQFF,TGTGCCAGTAGTATAGAGGGATACTCCTACAATGAGCAGTTCTTC
TRBV13,NA,TRBD1,TRBJ2-1,CASSHDRGSAYNEQFF,TGTGCCAGCAGCCACGACAGGGGATCGGCCTACAATGAGCAGTTCTTC
TRBV6-1,NA,NA,TRBJ1-1,CASTETRNTEAFF,TGTGCCAGCACCGAAACTAGGAACACTGAAGCTTTCTTT
TRBV6-1,NA,NA,TRBJ2-3,CASRDSPTDTQYF,TGTGCCAGCAGGGACAGCCCCACAGATACGCAGTATTTT
TRBV4-2,NA,TRBD2,TRBJ2-3,CASSAEPGTSPTDTQYF,TGTGCCAGCAGCGCCGAACCCGGGACTAGCCCCACAGATACGCAGTATTTT
TRBV27,NA,NA,TRBJ1-1,CASSELLGENTEAFF,TGTGCCAGCTCAGAGTTACTTGGAGAGAACACTGAAGCTTTCTTT
TRBV7-9,few,NA,TRBJ2-2,CASGVRNTGELFF,TGTGCCAGCGGGGTGAGGAACACCGGGGAGCTGTTTTTT
TRBV9,once,NA,TRBJ2-5,CASSVERGTQYF,TGTGCCAGCAGCGTAGAGAGAGGGACCCAGTACTTC
TRBV15,NA,NA,TRBJ2-7,CATSRVDGSIGEQYF,TGTGCCACCAGCAGAGTTGATGGGAGTATTGGCGAGCAGTACTTC
TRBV4-3,NA,NA,TRBJ2-7,CASSQDVAGGAYEQYF,TGCGCCAGCAGCCAAGATGTCGCAGGGGGGGCCTACGAGCAGTACTTC
TRBV27,NA,TRBD2,TRBJ2-1,CASSLPLAAGPYNEQFF,TGTGCCAGCAGTTTACCTCTAGCGGCAGGACCCTACAATGAGCAGTTCTTC
TRBV6-5,NA,NA,TRBJ1-5,CASSYSSAADQPQHF,TGTGCCAGCAGTTACAGTTCGGCAGCAGATCAGCCCCAGCATTTT
TRBV27,once,TRBD2,TRBJ2-5,CASSFVLAGVETQYF,TGTGCCAGCAGTTTTGTCCTAGCGGGAGTGGAGACCCAGTACTTC
TRBV28,NA,NA,TRBJ2-7,CASSLYREQYF,TGTGCCAGCAGTTTATATCGCGAGCAGTACTTC
TRBV5-6,NA,NA,TRBJ2-7,CASSPLGPSYEQYF,TGTGCCAGCAGCCCGCTCGGGCCTTCCTACGAGCAGTACTTC
TRBV6-1,NA,NA,TRBJ1-1,CASSESGLEAFF,TGTGCCAGCAGTGAGTCGGGTCTTGAAGCTTTCTTT
TRBV27,NA,NA,TRBJ2-5,CASSPGSPQETQYF,TGTGCCAGCAGTCCAGGGAGTCCCCAAGAGACCCAGTACTTC
TRBV4-3,once,TRBD1,TRBJ2-7,CASSQGTGAVNEQYF,TGCGCCAGCAGCCAAGGGACAGGGGCAGTAAACGAGCAGTACTTC
TRBV5-1,NA,TRBD2,TRBJ2-1,CASSPGLAGPYNEQFF,TGCGCCAGCAGCCCGGGACTAGCGGGCCCCTACAATGAGCAGTTCTTC
TRBV5-1,NA,NA,TRBJ2-3,CASSFGPSTDTQYF,TGCGCCAGCAGCTTTGGCCCTAGCACAGATACGCAGTATTTT
TRBV2,NA,NA,TRBJ1-4,CATQIDEKLFF,TGTGCCACTCAGATCGATGAAAAACTGTTTTTT
TRBV11-2,NA,NA,TRBJ1-2,CASSLDPLGGYGYTF,TGTGCCAGCAGCTTAGACCCCCTTGGGGGCTATGGCTACACCTTC
TRBV27,NA,NA,TRBJ2-7,CASSPTLDYEQYF,TGTGCCAGCAGTCCGACCTTGGACTACGAGCAGTACTTC
TRBV5-6,NA,TRBD1,TRBJ1-2,CASTRDSPNYGYTF,TGTGCCAGCACCCGGGACAGTCCAAACTATGGCTACACCTTC
TRBV28,NA,TRBD2,TRBJ2-3,CATGAGGTADTQYF,TGTGCCACCGGGGCGGGAGGGACCGCAGATACGCAGTATTTT
TRBV7-3,NA,TRBD2,TRBJ2-7,CASSLSPASGNYEQYF,TGTGCCAGCAGCTTAAGTCCCGCTAGCGGGAATTACGAGCAGTACTTC
TRBV7-3,NA,NA,TRBJ2-1,CAGKDGWRDPRDEQFF,TGTGCCGGTAAGGACGGATGGAGGGACCCCAGGGATGAGCAGTTCTTC
TRBV11-3,NA,NA,TRBJ2-7,CASSWMDEQYF,TGTGCCAGCTCCTGGATGGACGAGCAGTACTTC
TRBV29-1,NA,TRBD1,TRBJ2-3,CSVAGTGGTDTQYF,TGCAGCGTGGCCGGGACAGGGGGCACAGATACGCAGTATTTT
TRBV7-8,NA,TRBD1,TRBJ1-1,CASSFRQGKNTEAFF,TGTGCCAGCAGCTTTCGACAGGGGAAGAACACTGAAGCTTTCTTT
TRBV27,NA,NA,TRBJ2-7,CASSLSRVGSSYEQYF,TGTGCCAGCAGTTTATCGAGGGTAGGGAGCTCCTACGAGCAGTACTTC
TRBV4-2,NA,TRBD1,TRBJ2-7,CASSHDRGHEQYF,TGTGCCAGCAGCCACGACAGGGGACACGAGCAGTACTTC
TRBV5-1,NA,NA,TRBJ2-7,CASSLGGEQYF,TGCGCCAGCAGCTTGGGGGGAGAGCAGTACTTC
TRBV5-5,NA,TRBD2,TRBJ2-5,CASSLGLGREETQYF,TGTGCCAGCAGCTTGGGTCTCGGGAGGGAAGAGACCCAGTACTTC
TRBV27,NA,TRBD1,TRBJ2-3,CASSLLLTGAGTDTQYF,TGTGCCAGCAGTTTACTCCTCACAGGGGCCGGCACAGATACGCAGTATTTT
TRBV27,NA,NA,TRBJ2-7,CATTDWLSYEQYF,TGTGCCACCACGGACTGGCTATCCTACGAGCAGTACTTC
TRBV4-1,few,NA,TRBJ1-2,CASSQDDRDGYGYTF,TGCGCCAGCAGCCAGGACGATAGAGACGGCTATGGCTACACCTTC